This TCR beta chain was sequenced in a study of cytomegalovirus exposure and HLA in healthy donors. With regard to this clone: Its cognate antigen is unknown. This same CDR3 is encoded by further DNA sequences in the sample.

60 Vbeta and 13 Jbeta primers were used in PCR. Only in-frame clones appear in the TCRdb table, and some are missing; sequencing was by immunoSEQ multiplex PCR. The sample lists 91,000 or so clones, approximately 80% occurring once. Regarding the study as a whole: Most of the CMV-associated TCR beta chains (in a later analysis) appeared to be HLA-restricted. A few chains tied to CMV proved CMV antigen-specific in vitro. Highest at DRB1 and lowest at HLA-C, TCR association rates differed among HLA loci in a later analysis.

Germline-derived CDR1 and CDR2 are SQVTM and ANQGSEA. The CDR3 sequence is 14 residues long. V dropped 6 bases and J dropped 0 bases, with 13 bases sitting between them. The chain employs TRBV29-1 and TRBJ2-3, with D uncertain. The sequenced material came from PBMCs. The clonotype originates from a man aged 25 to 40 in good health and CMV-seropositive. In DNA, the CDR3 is TGCAGCGTCGTGATACAGAGAAGCACAGATACGCAGTATTTT. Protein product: CSVVIQRSTDTQYF.